This TCR beta chain was identified in a study of vaccination and CD4 T cells after COVID-19. About the study: The study enrolled six male and four female convalescents, two of whom were Hispanic.

Germline V gives CDR1 MNHEY, CDR2 SVGAGI. The CDR3 totals 15 residues. The ends lost 4 bases at V and 5 bases at J; junction bases unmatched: 6. This clonotype qualifies as medium-sized. Its target is unknown. Study-level points and caveats: The study found that a median about 85% of reactive clones in convalescent patients appeared only post-vaccination.

With the Oncomine TCR Beta short-read assay, DNA from cultured CD4+ T cells was sequenced. Genomic DNA extraction was carried out from cultured CD4+ T cells. TCRdb reanalysed the PCR reads using MiXCR and keeps one entry per CDR3 protein. The sample consists of some 9,200 distinct CDR3 sequences, about 35% of them appearing once. Treatment meaning: 10-day PBMC culture with coronavirus spike peptide pools or control peptides (ViraFEST assay). An unexposed donor provided the CD4+ T cells, which were collected before the COVID-19 pandemic (2011-2018). The sequence was obtained from a human donor in good health. The chain has TRBV6-5 and TRBJ1-5; TRBD1 matches 9 bases. The sequencing input was CD4+ T cells from blood, cultured in vitro. The CDR3 region has the DNA TGTGCCAGCAGTTGGACAGGGGCTCAAGATCAGCCCCAGCATTTT. Encoded protein: CASSWTGAQDQPQHF.